What follows are 24 T cell receptor beta chains derived from one specimen sequenced in a study of T cells expressing NK-cell markers. TCRdb reprocessed the 5' RACE reads and keeps a single row for each CDR3 protein, giving no DNA. This listing includes 150,000 to 180,000 distinct CDR3 sequences. The sequencing input was blood T cells: a sorted CD56 or NKG2C T cell subset, CD4+ or CD8+ T cells, or bulk PBMC T cells (not recorded which). These receptors were obtained from a woman between 45 and 65 years old in good health.

The rearrangement uses TRBV25-1 and TRBJ2-1; TCRdb's assignment of TRBD2 cannot be checked, as there is no DNA. Germline assignment: CDR1 MGHDK and CDR2 SYGVNS. The CDR3 runs to 14 residues. CDR3 region: CASSAVGTLNEQFF. Full variable domain (rest looked up from reference TRBV25-1 and TRBJ2-1): EADIYQTPRYLVIGTGKKITLECSQTMGHDKMYWYQQDPGMELHLIHYSYGVNSTEKGDLSSESTVSRIRTEHFPLTLESARPSHTSQYLCASSAVGTLNEQFFGPGTRLTVL.

The chain joins TRBV7-6 to TRBJ1-1; lacking DNA, the TRBD1 call made by TCRdb goes unchecked. The CDR3 is made up of 13 amino acids. CDR1 is SGHVS, CDR2 FNYEAQ, per germline. CDR3 loop: CASSLGQAGEAFF. The variable domain in full, with the rest retrieved from reference TRBV7-6 and TRBJ1-1, is GAGVSQSPRYKVTKRGQDVALRCDPISGHVSLYWYRQALGQGPEFLTYFNYEAQQDKSGLPNDRFSAERPEGSISTLTIQRTEQRDSAMYRCASSLGQAGEAFFGQGTRLTVV.

J is TRBJ2-1 and V is TRBV10-2; with no DNA, the TCRdb D assignment of TRBD2 cannot be verified. CDR1 WSHSY and CDR2 SAAADI come from the germline V gene. This CDR3 comprises 18 residues. The CDR3 sequence is CASSESSMLSGSDNEQFF.

The chain employs TRBV6-5 and TRBJ1-4; TCRdb lists TRBD1, though no DNA is available to test this call. CDR3 length equals 13 residues. CDR1 is MNHEY, CDR2 SVGAGI, per germline. The CDR3 reads CASGAATNEKLFF.

The chain combines TRBV4-2 with TRBJ2-7. Germline CDR1 is LGHNA and CDR2 is YNFKEQ. CDR3 length equals 15 residues. CDR3: CASSQDLTGPYEQYF.

This CDR3 reads CASGGYATGELFF. The chain links TRBV2 to TRBJ2-2; TCRdb selects TRBD1, and the lack of DNA leaves this call unchecked. This CDR3 has 13 residues. The germline CDR1 and CDR2 sequences are SNHLY and FYNNEI.

The chain is built from TRBV12-3 or TRBV12-4 and TRBJ2-1; lacking DNA, the TRBD1 call made by TCRdb goes unchecked. The CDR3 is 15 residues long. The CDR3 protein is CASSFYGRGNNEQFF.

The J gene is TRBJ2-1, the V gene TRBV7-6; as DNA is missing, the TRBD1 call by TCRdb cannot be tested. CDR3 length equals 16 residues. CDR1 and CDR2 (germline): SGHVS, FNYEAQ. CDR3 in amino acids: CASSLRQGVTYNEQFF.

J is TRBJ1-3 and V is TRBV27; TCRdb gives TRBD1 as the D gene, but with no DNA this cannot be confirmed. Per germline, CDR1 MNHEY and CDR2 SMNVEV (reference sequence). The CDR3 loop spans 15 amino acids. Here the CDR3 reads CASWGTGNRGNTIYF.

The chain joins TRBV30 to TRBJ2-1. Germline lookup yields CDR1 GTSNPN and CDR2 SVGIG (reference sequence). CDR3 size: 13 residues. The CDR3 sequence is CAWSDILNNEQFF.

The genes are TRBV7-9 and TRBJ2-3; TCRdb gives TRBD2 as the D gene, but with no DNA this cannot be confirmed. The CDR3 spans 14 residues. The V gene's germline CDR1 is SEHNR and CDR2 FQNEAQ (reference sequence). The CDR3: CASLGREGTDTQYF.

The CDR3: CATSDIDQAGGETQYF. The rearrangement joins TRBV24-1 to TRBJ2-5. This CDR3 region has 16 residues. Per the germline V gene, CDR1 is KGHDR and CDR2 is SFDVKD.

The gene calls are TRBV19 and TRBJ2-5; TCRdb's assignment of TRBD2 cannot be checked, as there is no DNA. From germline, CDR1 is LNHDA and CDR2 SQIVND (reference sequence). CDR3 size: 14 residues. CDR3 protein: CASSIGGRYETQYF.

V gene TRBV27 combines with J gene TRBJ2-1; TCRdb selects TRBD1, and the lack of DNA leaves this call unchecked. This CDR3 has 11 amino acids. CDR1 MNHEY and CDR2 SMNVEV come from the germline V gene (reference sequence). CDR3: CAILGGNEQFF.

The J gene is TRBJ1-2, the V gene TRBV15; as DNA is missing, the TRBD1 call by TCRdb cannot be tested. The CDR3 has 16 amino acids. The germline V gene has CDR1 LNHNV and CDR2 YYDKDF (reference sequence). The CDR3 sequence: CATSNRDRGGLYGYTF.

The V and J genes are TRBV27 and TRBJ2-7; the TCRdb D gene call, TRBD1, has no DNA to confirm it. Germline assignment: CDR1 MNHEY and CDR2 SMNVEV (reference sequence). CDR3 length equals 13 residues. This chain's CDR3 is CASSPGVAWEQYF.

The chain uses TRBV4-1 and TRBJ1-5; TCRdb's assignment of TRBD1 cannot be checked, as there is no DNA. Germline loops: CDR1 MGHRA, CDR2 YSYEKL. The CDR3 is made up of 15 amino acids. Here the CDR3 reads CASSQVEGAGQPQHF.

The chain links TRBV29-1 to TRBJ2-1; TCRdb names TRBD2, which stays unverified in the absence of DNA. The CDR3 has 15 amino acids. From germline, CDR1 is SQVTM and CDR2 ANQGSEA. Here the CDR3 reads CSVAGTSGSHNEQFF.

This sequence joins TRBV6-5 and TRBJ2-1; TCRdb gives TRBD2 as the D gene, but with no DNA this cannot be confirmed. CDR3 length: 13 residues. Germline CDR1 MNHEY, CDR2 SVGAGI. The CDR3 sequence: CASGARGWDEQFF.

The gene calls are TRBV29-1 and TRBJ2-1; TCRdb designates TRBD2, a call that cannot be tested without DNA. The CDR3 is 17 residues long. Germline loops: CDR1 SQVTM, CDR2 ANQGSEA. The CDR3 here is CSASLAGGPGSYNEQFF.

The genes are TRBV18 and TRBJ2-7; TCRdb's D call of TRBD2 is untestable without DNA. This CDR3 spans 14 amino acids. Per germline, CDR1 KGHSH and CDR2 LQKENI. The CDR3 loop is CASSPVTSVYEQYF.

The rearrangement joins TRBV6-1 to TRBJ2-2; TCRdb names TRBD1, which stays unverified in the absence of DNA. The CDR3 spans 20 residues. Germline V gives CDR1 MNHNS, CDR2 SASEGT. This CDR3 is CASSERPAGVSSGEAGELFF.

This chain uses TRBV4-1 with TRBJ2-1; the TCRdb call, TRBD2, lacks DNA for checking. The CDR3 has 16 amino acids. The germline V gene has CDR1 MGHRA and CDR2 YSYEKL. The CDR3 sequence: CASSQDRGGRSNEQFF.

The rearrangement links TRBV19 to TRBJ2-1. Germline CDR1 LNHDA, CDR2 SQIVND (reference sequence). The CDR3 extends over 16 amino acids. CDR3 region: CASSIYGQDPYNEQFF.